The present entry profiles one T cell receptor beta chain with its context. There is no known antigen for this receptor. No much larger clone exists at a distance of one base, and base qualities are not known. Patients chosen for sequencing had shown expansion of CD8+CD57+ cells by flow cytometry. All patients had severe acquired aplastic anemia diagnosed by International Study of Aplastic Anemia and Agranulocytosis and Camitta criteria. Patients had received no therapy at the time of blood sampling. The study deep-sequenced TCR repertoires of sorted CD4+ and CD8+ blood T cells from severe aplastic anemia patients and healthy subjects. Patients were enrolled in the USA under clinicaltrials.gov protocols 00001620, 01623167, 00001397, 00071045, 00081523 and 00961064. Ficoll-Paque density gradient centrifugation was used to isolate peripheral blood mononuclear cells. CD4+ and CD8+ T cells were sorted by FACS or magnetic beads before DNA extraction.

Genomic DNA was used as template for profiling of TCR beta VDJ combinations and CDR3 sequences. TCR repertoire sequencing was run on an Illumina HiSeq 2000. As for how the authors treated the data: TRBV/TRBJ rearrangement plots, CDR3 size and DJ length profiles, and Simpson's diversity index were used to assess repertoires. The immunodominant clone was defined as the most abundant DNA sequence in deep sequencing data. CDR3 amino acid sequences were checked for sharing between subjects and were compared against published repertoires and the VDJdb database. The raw public data were reprocessed by TCRdb itself: fastp quality trimming at Q25, MiXCR clonotype calling, in-frame beta chains only. Records with the same CDR3 protein are collapsed into one entry carrying the most frequent genes and DNA. TCRdb assigned the V and J calls; the authors' analysis was not used. This sample holds over 150,000 distinct CDR3 sequences; 48% were observed only once. About an eighth of the sample is held by the ten biggest clonotypes.

The germline V gene supplies CDR1 SNHLY and CDR2 FYNNEI. Inclusive of the bounding cysteine and phenylalanine, the CDR3 is 15 residues long. Only the CDR3 portion is preserved as DNA: 45 bases, with reading frame beginning at the first base. Compared with germline, V lacks 6 bases and J lacks 4 bases; bases without a gene match: 5. This sample was taken from a study of CD8+CD57+ T cells in acquired aplastic anemia (dated by TCRdb to 2016 to 2019). Some background on the complete study: DNA extracted from sorted CD4+ and CD8+ cells had a mean of roughly 3 ug, with a range of about 0.18 to 27.4 ug. A CD8+CD57+ expansion meant a frequency higher than the mean frequency seen in healthy subjects.

The research as a whole found: Patients and healthy controls showed no significant difference in CD8+ Simpson's diversity (P=0.060). Over 25 CD8+ CDR3 sequences were found in both patients and controls but appeared to be highly expressed in patients and within the immunodominant clones of the patients.

The rearranged segments are TRBV2 and TRBJ2-3; TRBD1 agrees with 12 junctional bases. This receptor was obtained from a human donor with aplastic anemia. The sequenced material came from sorted CD4+, CD8+, or CD8+CD57+ T cells (not recorded which) from PBMCs. Here the CDR3 is given as CASSWDRGRADTQYF. The sequenced DNA: TGTGCCAGCAGCTGGGACAGGGGGCGAGCAGATACGCAGTATTTT.